One TCR beta chain is described in this entry. A few counts support this clone. No antigen is known for it. The input lacks base qualities; no much larger clone sits a single base away. The time point tag for this specimen amounts to: about 28 days (+/-7) after the second vaccine dose. In the paper's terms, the treatment or condition label means: meningococcal conjugate vaccine given as trial control. Vaccinee samples came from UK trials COV001 and COV002, including a single-blind randomized controlled phase 2/3 trial of AZD1222 (ChAdOx1 nCoV-19) in healthy adults. Trial participant PBMC samples were collected at day 0 and day 28 after the second dose for TCRbeta chain sequencing. The CDR3 regions of human TCRbeta chains were subjected to immunosequencing. Turning to the authors' computational methods: Repertoire TCRs were checked for matches against a reference library of SARS-CoV-2-specific TCRs that had been generated using the MIRA antigen-specificity platform. Breadth meant the fraction of unique TCRs that were SARS-CoV-2-associated, whereas depth meant the fraction of total T cells that were SARS-CoV-2-associated. Using the MIRA data, each spike-specific TCR was assigned both to the spike region to which the TCR was reactive and to a CD4 or CD8 class. Log10-transformed breadth and depth values were compared by one-way ANOVA with Sidak's multiple comparisons tests. TCRdb took this table from immuneACCESS and kept in-frame rearrangements with V and J called. Such tables lack part of the clones; where checked against another copy, unresolved V genes explain under half of the gap, and the rest is unexplained. Clone size and V and J calls were adopted from that table, with D and trimming inferred from the DNA. The sample table contains some 140,000 clones; only one count was recorded for around 85% of them. The top ten clonotypes cover approximately 8% of the sample.

The sample is drawn from a study of T cell responses to AZD1222 COVID-19 vaccine (dated by TCRdb to the early 2020s). About the study as a whole: TCR sequencing was performed for 230 to 250 trial participants, of whom 200 to 210 were given two doses of AZD1222 and around 25 were given two doses of MenACWY control vaccine. Trial participants were enrolled by age into subgroups of 18-55, 56-69 and 70-plus years, and about 150, 27 and 61 TCR-sequenced participants, respectively, were included in these subgroups. Overall results and qualifications from the work: Conclusions about previously exposed vaccinees are limited, since just six or seven AZD1222 recipients were seropositive for SARS-CoV-2 at baseline. Most participants were white British and females outnumbered males, and the authors suggested that clonal diversity may have been underestimated. Because no day 14 peak-response samples were available, the repertoires could be characterized only after the peak T cell response. Reportedly, close to half of the unique spike-specific TCRs recognized epitopes lying outside the regions that are mutated in the B.1.351 and B.1.1.7 variants. The vaccine-associated CD4 TCRs covered the entire spike protein, and the dominant responses fell in regions 160-218 and 743-854. A significant rise in spike-specific TCR breadth and depth was observed after two AZD1222 doses relative to day 0 and relative to MenACWY recipients. In the small 56-69-year group, the increase in depth fell short of significance, most likely because of low power.

The specimen was peripheral blood, collected 28 days after the second dose of the MenACWY control vaccine. This clonotype was obtained from an adult who received the MenACWY meningococcal vaccine as a control.

The CDR3 amino acid sequence is: CASSTTRQDPEAFF. The bases read TGTGCCAGCAGCACCACAAGGCAGGACCCTGAAGCTTTCTTT. This chain is built from TRBV7-9 and TRBJ1-1; no confident D gene assignment can be made. The germline V gene (reference sequence) gives CDR1 as SEHNR and CDR2 as FQNEAQ. Spanning cysteine to phenylalanine, the CDR3 consists of 14 amino acids. Only the CDR3 portion is preserved as DNA: 42 bases, with reading frame beginning at the first base. Between the V and J ends, shortened by 5 bases and 6 bases respectively, the junction contains 16 bases.